The text below deals with one T cell receptor (delta chain). The antigen is unknown. CDR1 TSWWSYY and CDR2 QGS come from the germline V gene. This CDR3 region has 25 residues. V gave up 2 bases and J gave up 2 bases; unmatched junction bases: 29. This sample is drawn from a study of Vδ1+ human thymocytes. Extracted RNA was reverse transcribed into cDNA. Multiplex PCR used pooled V-gene forward primers and a constant-region reverse primer to amplify CDR3s. TCRdb redid the clone calls on the multiplex PCR reads with CATT. Of 45,000 to 60,000 delta-chain clones listed, about 16% are singletons. General study results and limits: Approximately 20% of thymic delta-chain sequences were Vdelta2, with few Vdelta3, unlike blood Vdelta1+ controls. Thymic TRG and TRD repertoires appeared highly polyclonal, with Gaussian CDR3 length distributions.

Sequencing used Vdelta1+ gamma-delta thymocytes from the thymus. Subset of the sample: FACS-sorted CD3+ TCRalphabeta- TCRVdelta1+ TCRVdelta2- thymocytes. This TCR was sampled from a boy under three years old who had congenital heart surgery. This rearrangement joins TRDV1 to TRDJ1; TRDD3 agrees at 13 bases. CDR3 sequence: CALGESGPSYACTGGYARDTDKLIF. The CDR3 DNA sequence: TGTGCTCTTGGGGAATCCGGACCTTCCTACGCCTGTACTGGGGGATACGCCAGGGATACCGATAAACTCATCTTT.